These 26 T cell receptor beta chains originate from one sample sequenced in a study of post-analysis software for immune sequencing data. The study, taken as a whole, reports: The five TRBV segments detected at higher frequency in patients than in controls included TRBV5-6, TRBV5-1 and TRBV20-1.

Unique molecular identifiers were built into the TCR beta cDNA libraries. TCRdb analysed the PCR reads with MiXCR anew, one entry per CDR3 protein. The table has 400,000 to 500,000 distinct CDR3 sequences, about 39% seen once. Their antigen targets remain unknown. Sequencing used blood. The receptors originated from a girl under 10 years old with multiple sclerosis.

As regards this clonotype: An end of the junction does not agree with germline; a read error may underlie this. The genes are TRBV4-3 and TRBJ1-2, with D unclear. CDR1 and CDR2 (germline): LGHNA, YSLEER. The CDR3 is 17 residues long. CDR3 DNA: TGCGCCAGCAGCCAAGATTCTTTCGGACCGTTATCTTATGGTTACACCTTC. It codes for CASSQDSFGPLSYGYTF.

The V gene is TRBV7-3, the J gene TRBJ2-2, with 11 nucleotides matching TRBD1. Germline V gives CDR1 SGHTA, CDR2 FQGTGA. Unmatched junction bases numbered 2, after V lost 5 bases and J lost 3 bases. The CDR3 runs to 15 residues. The CDR3 DNA follows: TGTGCCAGCAGCCTGGGACAGGGGGACACCGGGGAGCTGTTTTTT. Amino acid sequence: CASSLGQGDTGELFF.

The rearrangement joins TRBV28 to TRBJ2-3; the D gene is possibly TRBD1 (6 bases). This CDR3 contains 16 residues. The germline gives CDR1 MDHEN, CDR2 SYDVKM. V gave up 8 bases and J gave up 1 base, with 19 bases separating them. The CDR3 DNA follows: TGTGCCAGCTGCTACTGGTGGGGGCTTGGCACAGATACGCAGTATTTT. It is translated as CASCYWWGLGTDTQYF. Combining the CDR3 with reference TRBV28 and TRBJ2-3 gives the whole variable domain DVKVTQSSRYLVKRTGEKVFLECVQDMDHENMFWYRQDPGLGLRLIYFSYDVKMKEKGDIPEGYSVSREKKERFSLILESASTNQTSMYLCASCYWWGLGTDTQYFGPGTRLTVL.

This clonotype was seen only a few times. The V call is TRBV7-9, the J call TRBJ2-1; D is perhaps TRBD1 (6 bases). Germline values: CDR1 SEHNR, CDR2 FQNEAQ (reference sequence). The V end was cut by 1 base, the J end by 7 bases, with 14 bases between. The CDR3 spans 15 residues. The CDR3 region has the DNA TGTGCCAGCAGCTTAGGGGGGCTGCTATTGAATGAGCAGTTCTTC. Its protein is CASSLGGLLLNEQFF.

This clonotype was seen only a few times. V and J are TRBV27 and TRBJ2-1; 7 bases line up with TRBD2. Germline V gene data show CDR1 as MNHEY and CDR2 as SMNVEV (reference sequence). There are 16 residues in the CDR3. V dropped 0 bases and J dropped 1; count of bases not matched to a gene: 3. The CDR3 DNA reads TGTGCCAGCAGTTTATCCCCTAGCGGATCCTACAATGAGCAGTTCTTC. Its protein is CASSLSPSGSYNEQFF.

Turning to this clonotype: Germline is not matched at one junction end, which may reflect a read error. The rearrangement uses TRBV20-1 and TRBJ1-2, with a weak D call TRBD1 (5 bases). The CDR3 is made up of 14 amino acids. Per the germline V gene, CDR1 is DFQATT and CDR2 is SNEGSKA (reference sequence). In DNA form, the CDR3 reads TGCAGTGCAAGAGCTCCGGGGGGGAGATATGGCTACACCTTC. Its protein is CSARAPGGRYGYTF.

The rearrangement joins TRBV20-1 to TRBJ2-5; TRBD1 matches at 12 bases. The V and J ends lost 0 bases and 0 bases, in that order; junction bases with no gene match: 8. This CDR3 is built from 18 residues. Germline-derived CDR1 and CDR2 are DFQATT and SNEGSKA (reference sequence). The CDR3 DNA sequence: TGCAGTGCTAGAGAGGGGGGGACAGGGGGCCCAGACCAAGAGACCCAGTACTTC. Its protein is CSAREGGTGGPDQETQYF.

This chain uses TRBV4-2 with TRBJ2-4; 8 bases map to TRBD1. J gave up 1 base and V 0 bases, and 5 bases lay outside the gene matches. The CDR3 contains 17 residues. Germline CDR1 LGHNA, CDR2 YNFKEQ. CDR3 residues: CASSQEGQARAKNIQYF. CDR3 in DNA: TGTGCCAGCAGCCAAGAGGGACAGGCCCGGGCCAAAAACATTCAGTACTTC.

The genes are TRBV5-1 and TRBJ2-1, with a tentative D call TRBD2 (5 bases). CDR3 size: 15 residues. Germline loops: CDR1 SGHRS, CDR2 YFSETQ. Trimming pared 4 bases from V and 4 bases from J, leaving 15 bases between. CDR3 loop: CASSLSSDSYNEQFF. The CDR3 coding sequence is TGCGCCAGCAGCCTTAGCTCGGACTCTTACAATGAGCAGTTCTTC.

This clonotype was seen once. The V and J genes are TRBV5-1 and TRBJ2-5; D is ambiguous. The DNA end is a closer match to TRBJ2-7, so the J assignment may be wrong. CDR1 is SGHRS, CDR2 YFSETQ, per germline. The CDR3 contains 14 residues. The CDR3 reads CASSFGKGEHEQYF. CDR3 coding DNA: TGCGCCAGCAGCTTTGGTAAAGGTGAACACGAGCAGTACTTC.

CDR3 protein: CASSLGGQDPYEQYF. CDR3 nucleotides: TGTGCCAGCAGTTTGGGCGGACAGGACCCCTACGAGCAGTACTTC. The genes are TRBV27 and TRBJ2-7; 7 bases are shared with TRBD1. Germline CDR1 reads MNHEY; CDR2 reads SMNVEV (reference sequence). V gave up 3 bases and J gave up 2 bases; unmatched junction bases: 7. The CDR3 spans 15 residues.

This clonotype has just a few counts. One end of the junction varies from germline; a read error may be responsible. This chain joins TRBV7-3 and TRBJ1-5; tentatively, D is TRBD1 (6 bases). This CDR3 spans 16 amino acids. The germline V gene has CDR1 SGHTA and CDR2 FQGTGA. CDR3 region: CASSLGRWGRKQPQHF. CDR3 nucleotides: TGTGCCAGCAGCTTAGGGCGGTGGGGGCGCAAACAGCCCCAGCATTTT.

V and J are TRBV4-3 and TRBJ2-5; no clear D. The J call may be mistaken, given a closer DNA end match to TRBJ2-7. Germline V CDR1 and CDR2: LGHNA, YSLEER. The CDR3 contains 15 residues. The CDR3 DNA follows: TGCGCCAGCAGCCACGCCGCGGACGGGTTGTACGAGCAGTACTTC. Translation gives CASSHAADGLYEQYF.

This clonotype appeared a few times. V and J are TRBV9 and TRBJ2-1, with 9 positions matching TRBD2. Germline V CDR1 and CDR2: SGDLS, YYNGEE. The CDR3 consists of 17 residues. V lost 3 bases and J lost 3; bases outside the gene matches: 10. The CDR3 DNA is TGTGCCAGCAGCGCGAACCCCGGGACTAGCTTCTACAATGAGCAGTTCTTC. The encoded protein is CASSANPGTSFYNEQFF.

The gene calls are TRBV4-1 and TRBJ2-3, with D possibly matching TRBD2 (6 bases). Trimming removed 4 bases at V and 2 bases at J, with 19 bases between. Germline CDR1 and CDR2: MGHRA and YSYEKL. The CDR3 is 17 amino acids. The CDR3 coding sequence is TGCGCCAGCAGCCGTCCAGTGGGCGGGAATGACACAGATACGCAGTATTTT. This gives the protein CASSRPVGGNDTDTQYF.

This clonotype was detected a few times. This CDR3 reads CASSENPGARSPLHF. The DNA of the CDR3 is TGTGCCAGCAGTGAAAACCCAGGGGCGCGGTCACCCCTCCACTTT. This chain connects TRBV6-1 to TRBJ1-6, with D perhaps TRBD1 (6 bases). The germline V gene encodes CDR1 MNHNS and CDR2 SASEGT. The CDR3 length is 15 residues. V was cut by 2 bases and J by 10 bases, with 15 bases left in between.

The CDR3 nucleotides are TGTGCCAGCAGCTCCTGGCGCGGGGGGGCCTACGAGCAGTACTTC. This translates into CASSSWRGGAYEQYF. This sequence joins TRBV3-1 and TRBJ2-7; 9 bases match TRBD2. J was trimmed by 2 bases and V by 5 bases; bases with no gene match: 7. This CDR3 has 15 residues. CDR1 and CDR2 (germline): LGHDT, YNNKEL (reference sequence).

This clonotype was counted only a few times. The DNA of the CDR3 is TGTGCCAGCAGCTCTAGCGGGAGAACCTTTAATGAGCAGTTCTTC. Its protein is CASSSSGRTFNEQFF. This rearrangement joins TRBV7-3 to TRBJ2-1, with TRBD2 identical over 10 bases. CDR1 SGHTA and CDR2 FQGTGA come from the germline V gene. The V segment lost 4 bases and the J segment 7 bases; nucleotides outside the gene matches: 7. The CDR3 sequence is 15 residues long.

This chain links TRBV25-1 with TRBJ2-3, with D possibly matching TRBD2 (6 bases). The CDR3 loop spans 15 amino acids. V was trimmed by 1 base and J by 3 bases, leaving 11 bases between them. Germline values: CDR1 MGHDK, CDR2 SYGVNS. The CDR3 region is CASSEWVGGTDTQYF. The CDR3 DNA is TGTGCCAGCAGTGAATGGGTGGGGGGTACAGATACGCAGTATTTT.

This clonotype was seen repeatedly, ten times or more. This chain links TRBV12-3 or TRBV12-4 with TRBJ2-1; the D gene could be TRBD1 or TRBD2 (6 bases each). The CDR3 totals 12 residues. V dropped 5 bases and J dropped 9 bases, with 11 bases sitting between them. This CDR3 reads CASSQQGGEQFF. CDR3 in DNA: TGTGCCAGCAGTCAACAGGGAGGTGAGCAGTTCTTC.

The V gene is TRBV5-1, the J gene TRBJ1-2; D not certain. Per the germline V gene, CDR1 is SGHRS and CDR2 is YFSETQ. V lost 0 bases and J 5 bases, leaving 20 bases between the germline ends. The CDR3 spans 17 residues. The CDR3 loop is CASSLGVGLGPVYGYTF. The CDR3 DNA reads as TGCGCCAGCAGCTTGGGGGTCGGCCTAGGGCCAGTTTATGGCTACACCTTC.

This sequence joins TRBV28 and TRBJ2-3; 11 positions match TRBD1. With 3 bases clipped from V and 1 base from J, the junction kept 12 bases outside the gene matches. The CDR3 has 19 residues. Germline CDR1 is MDHEN and CDR2 is SYDVKM. CDR3 coding DNA: TGTGCCAGCAGTTTTCGTCCCGGGACAGGGGGAGAAGGCACAGATACGCAGTATTTT. This sequence encodes CASSFRPGTGGEGTDTQYF. Full variable domain (remainder filled in from reference TRBV28 and TRBJ2-3): DVKVTQSSRYLVKRTGEKVFLECVQDMDHENMFWYRQDPGLGLRLIYFSYDVKMKEKGDIPEGYSVSREKKERFSLILESASTNQTSMYLCASSFRPGTGGEGTDTQYFGPGTRLTVL.

The sample holds a few counts of this clonotype. The chain uses TRBV7-2 and TRBJ2-4; D is ambiguous. The CDR3 loop spans 13 amino acids. Trimming pared 3 bases from V and 7 bases from J, leaving 10 bases between. The germline gives CDR1 SGHTA, CDR2 FQGNSA. CDR3 nucleotides: TGTGCCAGCAGCTTTATCGGAACGAACATTCAGTACTTC. It codes for CASSFIGTNIQYF.

This clonotype has more than one count but fewer than ten. CDR3 in amino acids: CATSHRHRRLSEAFF. The DNA for the CDR3 is TGTGCCACCAGTCATAGGCACAGGCGCCTCTCTGAAGCTTTCTTT. The genes are TRBV24-1 and TRBJ1-1; a weak D match, TRBD1 (5 bases). V lost 6 bases, J lost 6 bases, and 19 bases lay in between. The germline V gene encodes CDR1 KGHDR and CDR2 SFDVKD. The CDR3 is 15 amino acids.

This clonotype was counted a single time. V usage is TRBV7-6 and J usage is TRBJ2-7; D may be TRBD1 (5 bases). CDR1 and CDR2 from the germline V gene are SGHVS and FNYEAQ. The CDR3 covers 18 residues. The V and J ends lost 0 bases and 2 bases respectively, with 20 bases between them. CDR3 sequence: CASSLAETEALRTYEQYF. The DNA of the CDR3 is TGTGCCAGCAGCTTAGCGGAGACAGAAGCCTTAAGAACCTACGAGCAGTACTTC. The full variable domain, its missing parts supplied by reference TRBV7-6 and TRBJ2-7, is GAGVSQSPRYKVTKRGQDVALRCDPISGHVSLYWYRQALGQGPEFLTYFNYEAQQDKSGLPNDRFSAERPEGSISTLTIQRTEQRDSAMYRCASSLAETEALRTYEQYFGPGTRLTVT.

The chain carries TRBV4-1 and TRBJ2-5; D might be TRBD2 (5 bases). The last part of the DNA fits TRBJ2-7 better; the J call may be wrong. The length of the CDR3 is 13 residues. The germline gives CDR1 MGHRA, CDR2 YSYEKL. CDR3 residues: CASSQSRGNEQYF. CDR3 nucleotides: TGCGCCAGCAGCCAAAGTCGAGGGAACGAGCAGTACTTC.